The clone carrying this T cell receptor (beta chain) was counted once. The antigen is unknown. TCRdb's table, derived via immunoSEQ multiplex PCR, lists solely in-frame clones and lacks some. The table records about 95,000 clones, 82% of them present only once. The sample is drawn from a study of radiotherapy plus CTLA-4 blockade in lung cancer. General observations from the study: Per reports, early blood T cell clone dynamics, plus interferon-beta, forecast response most strongly.

The sequenced sample was peripheral blood, obtained from a patient treated with radiotherapy plus ipilimumab. This TCR came from a human donor with non-small cell lung cancer who had a partial response to radiotherapy plus ipilimumab.

The CDR3 reads CASSLRPSGRAYEQYF. The CDR3 nucleotides are TGTGCCAGCAGCTTGCGGCCTAGCGGGAGGGCCTACGAGCAGTACTTC. The chain has TRBV7-2 and TRBJ2-7; 12 nucleotides agree with TRBD2. The V gene end was trimmed by 3 bases and the J gene end by 2 bases; junction bases not matched to a gene: 5. The germline V gene encodes CDR1 SGHTA and CDR2 FQGNSA. This CDR3 is built from 16 residues.